A selection of T cell receptor beta chains follows, all from one sample in a study of cytomegalovirus exposure and HLA in healthy donors. Using immunoSEQ multiplex PCR, the repertoire was profiled, and TCRdb retains in-frame clones only, with some absent. The repertoire holds roughly 190,000 clones, with 60% to 80% as singletons. The sequencing input was PBMCs. These receptors all come from a female donor in good health and CMV-seronegative. Each CDR3 is given with its conserved first and last residue. The order of the fields is V gene, J gene, D gene, clone size, CDR3 DNA, CDR3 protein. The D gene is left open where the match is weak. Size is stated for part of the rows, as once, few or many counts, or as a class when the clone is expanded.

TRBV19,TRBJ1-4,.,.,TGTGCCAGTAGTTTTTATACGGGGGGCCGGGATGAAAAACTGTTTTTT,CASSFYTGGRDEKLFF
TRBV18,TRBJ1-5,TRBD1,few,TGTGCCAGCTCACCGGACAGGGAACTTCAGCCCCAGCATTTT,CASSPDRELQPQHF
TRBV5-1,TRBJ2-5,TRBD2,.,TGCGCCAGCAGCTCAAGGGGACTAGCGGCACAAGAGACCCAGTACTTC,CASSSRGLAAQETQYF
TRBV6-5,TRBJ1-1,TRBD1,.,TGTGCCAGCAGTTTGGACAGGGGGCGAGCTTTCTTT,CASSLDRGRAFF
TRBV7-9,TRBJ1-2,.,.,TGTGCCAGCAGCCCTTTAACTTCCGGCTACACCTTC,CASSPLTSGYTF
TRBV28,TRBJ2-7,.,few,TGTGCCAGCAGTTCGGGGAGCTCCTACGAGCAGTACTTC,CASSSGSSYEQYF
TRBV28,TRBJ1-5,TRBD1,.,TGTGCCAGCAGTTTTTCGACAGGGGTGAGCAATCAGCCCCAGCATTTT,CASSFSTGVSNQPQHF
TRBV6-5,TRBJ2-6,.,.,TGTGCCAGCAGTTTGGAGGCCCGATCTGGGGCCAACGTCCTGACTTTC,CASSLEARSGANVLTF
TRBV7-3,TRBJ2-3,TRBD1,.,TGTGCCAGCAGCCCGACAGGGGCCCGGGGTTTTAGCACAGATACGCAGTATTTT,CASSPTGARGFSTDTQYF
TRBV28,TRBJ2-5,TRBD2,.,TGTGCCAGCAGGACAGCGGGGGTACAAGAGACCCAGTACTTC,CASRTAGVQETQYF
TRBV9,TRBJ2-1,.,.,TGTGCCAGCAGCGTAGGTGCACTAGTATTCAATGAGCAGTTCTTC,CASSVGALVFNEQFF
TRBV28,TRBJ1-4,TRBD1,.,TGTGCCAGCAGTTTCTACAGGGGGGGCGAAAAACTGTTTTTT,CASSFYRGGEKLFF
TRBV10-1,TRBJ2-5,.,.,TGCGCCAGCAGTGGGATGTTCGGGGGACAAGAGACCCAGTACTTC,CASSGMFGGQETQYF
TRBV10-1,TRBJ2-7,TRBD2,.,TGCGCCAGCAGTCTGGGACTAGCGGGGGGGAACCTTGCCTACGAGCAGTACTTC,CASSLGLAGGNLAYEQYF
TRBV7-3,TRBJ1-1,.,.,TGTGCCAGCAGCTTATGGGGGGGCAACACTGAAGCTTTCTTT,CASSLWGGNTEAFF
TRBV19,TRBJ2-7,TRBD2,.,TGTGCCAGTAGAGGGATTGGCCGGGACTACCAGGAGGAGCAGTACTTC,CASRGIGRDYQEEQYF
TRBV4-1,TRBJ1-5,.,.,TGCGCCAGCAGCCGGGGCACCACAAATCAGCCCCAGCATTTT,CASSRGTTNQPQHF
TRBV7-6,TRBJ2-7,.,.,TGTGCCAGCAGCTTAGCGCCAAACGTTTACAGATCAGACGAGCAGTACTTC,CASSLAPNVYRSDEQYF
TRBV2,TRBJ1-5,TRBD1,.,TGTGCCAGCACGGGAGGACAGGGGATAAGCAATCAGCCCCAGCATTTT,CASTGGQGISNQPQHF
TRBV19,TRBJ2-2,.,.,TGTGCCAGTACCCAGACCGGGGAGCTGTTTTTT,CASTQTGELFF
TRBV19,TRBJ1-4,.,.,TGTGCCAGTAGTAGGCCTCCCGGCACAGTCAAAGAAAAACTGTTTTTT,CASSRPPGTVKEKLFF
TRBV19,TRBJ1-6,.,.,TGTGCCAGTAGTGCAGACACCGAAAATTCACCCCTCCACTTT,CASSADTENSPLHF
TRBV5-6,TRBJ2-3,TRBD2,.,TGTGCCAGCAGCTTGGGTAGCGGGGGGCCGACAGATACGCAGTATTTT,CASSLGSGGPTDTQYF
TRBV10-3,TRBJ2-7,TRBD1,.,TGTGCCATCAAGGGACAGGATTTAGGATACGAGCAGTACTTC,CAIKGQDLGYEQYF
TRBV5-4,TRBJ2-3,TRBD2,few,TGTGCCAGCAGCTCCGGACTAGCGGGGGGTAGTGATACGCAGTATTTT,CASSSGLAGGSDTQYF
TRBV7-8,TRBJ2-7,.,.,TGTGCCAGCAGCTTAGCAGAGTTGGCCTACGAGCAGTACTTC,CASSLAELAYEQYF
TRBV9,TRBJ2-7,.,few,TGTGCCAGCAGCCCTACATATAGCCAAACCTACGAGCAGTACTTC,CASSPTYSQTYEQYF
TRBV27,TRBJ2-1,TRBD1,.,TGTGCCAGCAGTGTCTCAGGGGGCCCCTACAATGAGCAGTTCTTC,CASSVSGGPYNEQFF
TRBV30,TRBJ1-1,.,.,TGTGCCTGGAGTACCGGGACATGGAACACTGAAGCTTTCTTT,CAWSTGTWNTEAFF
TRBV6-1,TRBJ2-7,.,.,TGTGCCAGCAGGGATCTAGGGGGTGATTCGGCCGAGCAGTACTTC,CASRDLGGDSAEQYF
TRBV19,TRBJ2-3,.,.,TGTGCCAGTAGACCTAGCGACTCAGTGAGGGGCGCGGATACGCAGTATTTT,CASRPSDSVRGADTQYF
TRBV5-6,TRBJ1-2,.,.,TGTGCCAGCAGCTTGGGGACACTGGGAGGCTACACCTTC,CASSLGTLGGYTF
TRBV28,TRBJ1-5,TRBD1,.,TGTGCCAGCAGTCGGGACAGGGTAAATCAGCCCCAGCATTTT,CASSRDRVNQPQHF